The 11 T cell receptor beta chains below were found in one sample sequenced in a study of blood T cell repertoires in COVID-19. Some clones are missing from TCRdb's copy, which holds only in-frame ones; the method was immunoSEQ multiplex PCR. The repertoire has roughly 74,000 clones, roughly 90% of them found once; the top ten carry 0.95% to 1.5%. Sequenced: PBMCs or T cells enriched from blood (not recorded which). These receptors all come from a woman aged 45 to 65 with acute COVID-19.

The chain employs TRBV5-4 and TRBJ1-4; possible D gene TRBD1, 6 bases. The CDR3 spans 15 residues. V lost 0 bases and J 7 bases, leaving 13 bases between the germline ends. CDR1 is SGHNT and CDR2 is YYREEE in the germline V gene (reference sequence). The CDR3 coding sequence is TGTGCCAGCAGCTTGGACCAGGGGTTCGGTGAAAAACTGTTTTTT. This encodes CASSLDQGFGEKLFF.

The rearrangement uses TRBV19 and TRBJ1-1, with 8 bases that match TRBD1. The CDR3 is made up of 15 amino acids. J gave up 1 base and V 3 bases, and 4 bases lay outside the gene matches. Per germline, CDR1 LNHDA and CDR2 SQIVND (reference sequence). CDR3 loop: CASSMRGTGNTEAFF. The CDR3 DNA reads as TGTGCCAGTAGTATGAGGGGGACAGGGAACACTGAAGCTTTCTTT.

The genes are TRBV19 and TRBJ2-1; possibly TRBD1 for D (6 bases). This CDR3 has 18 amino acids. CDR1 is LNHDA, CDR2 SQIVND, per germline (reference sequence). V gave up 0 bases and J gave up 6 bases, with 21 bases separating them. CDR3 bases: TGTGCCAGTAGTATAGATCTATGGCGGCAGGGGTATTCCAATGAGCAGTTCTTC. Translating it yields CASSIDLWRQGYSNEQFF.

The chain uses TRBV19 and TRBJ1-2, with 9 bases lining up with TRBD1. CDR3 length equals 18 residues. V lost 7 bases to trimming and J lost 2 bases; unmatched junction nucleotides: 17. The germline gives CDR1 LNHDA, CDR2 SQIVND (reference sequence). The DNA of the CDR3 is TGTGCCAGTAAAGAGCTGCTGGTGGGACAGGGTCCCAACTATGGCTACACCTTC. Translated, it gives CASKELLVGQGPNYGYTF. Looking up the rest from reference TRBV19 and TRBJ1-2 gives the full variable domain: DGGITQSPKYLFRKEGQNVTLSCEQNLNHDAMYWYRQDPGQGLRLIYYSQIVNDFQKGDIAEGYSVSREKKESFPLTVTSAQKNPTAFYLCASKELLVGQGPNYGYTFGSGTRLTVV.

This clone was observed once. The chain links TRBV10-3 to TRBJ1-2; TRBD1 matches 7 bases. This CDR3 contains 13 residues. Germline V gene sequence: CDR1 ENHRY, CDR2 SYGVKD. V lost 10 bases, J lost 1 base, and 6 bases stayed unmatched. The CDR3 reads CATETGDNYGYTF. The CDR3 coding sequence is TGTGCCACCGAAACAGGGGATAACTATGGCTACACCTTC.

The chain has TRBV20-1 and TRBJ2-7; D is undetermined. Germline assignment: CDR1 DFQATT and CDR2 SNEGSKA (reference sequence). The CDR3 consists of 10 residues. Between the trimmed V and J ends, which lost 3 bases and 6 bases, there was a span of 6 bases. The CDR3 protein is CSARGVEQYF. DNA of the CDR3: TGCAGTGCTAGGGGCGTCGAGCAGTACTTC.

The chain combines TRBV29-1 with TRBJ1-2, with a possible D match to TRBD1 (6 bases). CDR3 length equals 13 residues. V lost 6 bases and J 2 bases, leaving 13 bases between the germline ends. Germline V lookup: CDR1 SQVTM, CDR2 ANQGSEA. The CDR3 sequence: CSVTPGQNYGYTF. CDR3 coding DNA: TGCAGCGTGACGCCGGGACAAAACTATGGCTACACCTTC.

This rearrangement joins TRBV11-2 to TRBJ2-2; 8 positions match TRBD2. The CDR3 totals 15 residues. The germline V gene has CDR1 SGHAT and CDR2 FQNNGV. V dropped 5 bases and J dropped 7; count of bases not matched to a gene: 9. The DNA for the CDR3 is TGTGCCAGCAGCGCAAGCGGGAGCCAGGTCGGGGAGCTGTTTTTT. It translates to CASSASGSQVGELFF. Full variable domain (remainder filled in from reference TRBV11-2 and TRBJ2-2): EAGVAQSPRYKIIEKRQSVAFWCNPISGHATLYWYQQILGQGPKLLIQFQNNGVVDDSQLPKDRFSAERLKGVDSTLKIQPAKLEDSAVYLCASSASGSQVGELFFGEGSRLTVL.

J is TRBJ2-7 and V is TRBV27; the D gene is possibly TRBD2 (7 bases). Trimming left V 2 bases short and J 6 bases short, with 26 bases between. This CDR3 has 18 amino acids. The germline V gene has CDR1 MNHEY and CDR2 SMNVEV (reference sequence). Here the CDR3 DNA reads TGTGCCAGCAGTTTAATGGGGGATGAAGGGGGGAGGGCCCCCGAGCAGTACTTC. This sequence encodes CASSLMGDEGGRAPEQYF.

This clone was detected a few times. The CDR3 bases are TGTGCCAGCAGCTTAGCGAACGGGATTACTGAAAAACTGTTTTTT. This sequence encodes CASSLANGITEKLFF. The chain is built from TRBV7-9 and TRBJ1-4; unclear D gene. In germline, CDR1 is SEHNR, CDR2 FQNEAQ (reference sequence). The CDR3 has 15 residues. V lost 0 bases and J 7 bases, leaving 12 bases between the germline ends.

A single count supports this clone. J is TRBJ1-6 and V is TRBV4-1; D is possibly TRBD1 (6 bases). The CDR3 has 17 residues. CDR1 is MGHRA and CDR2 is YSYEKL in the germline V gene. V lost 0 bases and J lost 8, with 17 bases in between. CDR3 amino acids: CASSQDGDLRGYSPLHF. CDR3 nucleotide sequence: TGCGCCAGCAGCCAAGATGGGGACCTAAGGGGGTATTCACCCCTCCACTTT.